A selection of T cell receptor beta chains follows, all from one sample in a study of T cell responses to AZD1222 COVID-19 vaccine. The method was immunoSEQ multiplex PCR; TCRdb's version includes in-frame clones alone and lacks a portion of them. The sample records around 140,000 clones, about 89% being singletons. Sequenced material: peripheral blood, taken on day 0 of AZD1222 vaccination. Receptors originate from an adult in good health. Each CDR3 is given with its conserved first and last residue. The order of the fields is CDR3 length, V gene, J gene, CDR3 protein.

len: 14
v_gene: TRBV28
j_gene: TRBJ1-2
CDR3aa: CASSPVELQRGYTF

len: 15
v_gene: TRBV3-1/TRBV3-2
j_gene: TRBJ2-7
CDR3aa: CASSSRLAGAGEQYF

len: 15
v_gene: TRBV9
j_gene: TRBJ2-1
CDR3aa: CASSVPGGVYNEQFF

len: 15
v_gene: TRBV4-3
j_gene: TRBJ2-7
CDR3aa: CASSQETSGVYEQYF

len: 15
v_gene: TRBV13
j_gene: TRBJ1-1
CDR3aa: CASSSSTGGNTEAFF

len: 13
v_gene: TRBV5-4
j_gene: TRBJ1-2
CDR3aa: CASSLDTNYGYTF

len: 14
v_gene: TRBV28
j_gene: TRBJ2-2
CDR3aa: CASGYGTNTGELFF

len: 16
v_gene: TRBV7-2
j_gene: TRBJ2-4
CDR3aa: CASSFHPGQGQNIQYF

len: 11
v_gene: TRBV20-1
j_gene: TRBJ2-7
CDR3aa: CSAADEYEQYF

len: 16
v_gene: TRBV7-2
j_gene: TRBJ1-4
CDR3aa: CASSLARTEGGGKLFF

len: 12
v_gene: TRBV29-1
j_gene: TRBJ1-1
CDR3aa: CSVGAGDTEAFF

len: 17
v_gene: TRBV11-3
j_gene: TRBJ2-1
CDR3aa: CASSPRGGTVTYNEQFF

len: 15
v_gene: TRBV9
j_gene: TRBJ1-1
CDR3aa: CASSVDGNWNTEAFF

len: 14
v_gene: TRBV28
j_gene: TRBJ2-5
CDR3aa: CASSLSGGSETQYF

len: 15
v_gene: TRBV19
j_gene: TRBJ2-1
CDR3aa: CASSNSAETYNEQFF

len: 11
v_gene: TRBV20-1
j_gene: TRBJ1-2
CDR3aa: CSASDRAGYTF

len: 13
v_gene: TRBV9
j_gene: TRBJ1-4
CDR3aa: CASSVGRGEKLFF

len: 12
v_gene: TRBV6-2/TRBV6-3
j_gene: TRBJ2-1
CDR3aa: CASSSIYNEQFF

len: 20
v_gene: TRBV7-5
j_gene: TRBJ2-3
CDR3aa: CVRRTFLVVRECGWTDTQYF

len: 13
v_gene: TRBV6-4
j_gene: TRBJ1-1
CDR3aa: CASSVTGAPEAFF

len: 12
v_gene: TRBV6-7
j_gene: TRBJ2-3
CDR3aa: CAATRERDTQYF

len: 13
v_gene: TRBV30
j_gene: TRBJ1-1
CDR3aa: CAWRRARDTEAFF

len: 13
v_gene: TRBV6-4
j_gene: TRBJ2-2
CDR3aa: CASSEGITGELFF

len: 15
v_gene: TRBV10-3
j_gene: TRBJ1-3
CDR3aa: CAISPTATSGNTIYF

len: 14
v_gene: TRBV6-5
j_gene: TRBJ1-1
CDR3aa: CASSWDGRNTEAFF

len: 14
v_gene: TRBV7-9
j_gene: TRBJ1-5
CDR3aa: CASSPARGDQPQHF

len: 14
v_gene: TRBV11-3
j_gene: TRBJ1-1
CDR3aa: CASSPAHRDTEAFF

len: 14
v_gene: TRBV5-1
j_gene: TRBJ2-1
CDR3aa: CASSLGDHYNEQFF

len: 15
v_gene: TRBV3-1/TRBV3-2
j_gene: TRBJ2-5
CDR3aa: CASSLRQGRGETQYF

len: 13
v_gene: TRBV7-3
j_gene: TRBJ1-1
CDR3aa: CASSPAKNTEAFF

len: 14
v_gene: TRBV11-3
j_gene: TRBJ1-1
CDR3aa: CASSPSRANTEAFF

len: 15
v_gene: TRBV4-2
j_gene: TRBJ1-4
CDR3aa: CASSQGGTGHEKLFF

len: 15
v_gene: TRBV7-2
j_gene: TRBJ1-1
CDR3aa: CASSSQGRGDTEAFF

len: 15
v_gene: TRBV5-1
j_gene: TRBJ1-6
CDR3aa: CASSLGGSYNSPLHF

len: 13
v_gene: TRBV7-2
j_gene: TRBJ1-4
CDR3aa: CASSTLGGEKLFF

len: 21
v_gene: TRBV6-2/TRBV6-3
j_gene: TRBJ2-1
CDR3aa: CASSYGVGRVSPFGFYNEQFF

len: 14
v_gene: TRBV29-1
j_gene: TRBJ2-1
CDR3aa: CSVWGLAGGNEQFF

len: 14
v_gene: TRBV29-1
j_gene: TRBJ2-3
CDR3aa: CSVENAQRTDTQYF

len: 18
v_gene: TRBV7-2
j_gene: TRBJ1-2
CDR3aa: CASSLLRGQGPNGGGYTF

len: 12
v_gene: TRBV11-3
j_gene: TRBJ2-7
CDR3aa: CASSQTDYEQYF

len: 16
v_gene: TRBV19
j_gene: TRBJ1-3
CDR3aa: CASSIASVGSGNTIYF

len: 14
v_gene: TRBV24-1
j_gene: TRBJ1-5
CDR3aa: CATSDTTDLRPQHF

len: 17
v_gene: TRBV28
j_gene: TRBJ1-5
CDR3aa: CASIRGAGGLNNQPQHF

len: 14
v_gene: TRBV2
j_gene: TRBJ1-5
CDR3aa: CASGGTGSNQPQHF

len: 16
v_gene: TRBV19
j_gene: TRBJ1-2
CDR3aa: CASSIGWDRANYGYTF

len: 16
v_gene: TRBV9
j_gene: TRBJ2-1
CDR3aa: CASSSGLAISYNEQFF

len: 12
v_gene: TRBV6-5
j_gene: TRBJ1-6
CDR3aa: CASRASNSPLHF

len: 15
v_gene: TRBV28
j_gene: TRBJ1-1
CDR3aa: CASSGAGTGNTEAFF

len: 16
v_gene: TRBV5-1
j_gene: TRBJ1-1
CDR3aa: CASSPSWRLGNTEAFF

len: 19
v_gene: TRBV7-9
j_gene: TRBJ2-1
CDR3aa: CASSPSGTSGYGSYNEQFF

len: 15
v_gene: TRBV5-8
j_gene: TRBJ2-2
CDR3aa: CASSLERGESGELFF

len: 15
v_gene: TRBV7-7
j_gene: TRBJ1-3
CDR3aa: CASSLGQASGNTIYF

len: 14
v_gene: TRBV5-1
j_gene: TRBJ1-2
CDR3aa: CASSFTPQVYGYTF

len: 15
v_gene: TRBV2
j_gene: TRBJ1-2
CDR3aa: CASSAAGQGDYGYTF

len: 15
v_gene: TRBV19
j_gene: TRBJ1-5
CDR3aa: CASGTGGDSNQPQHF